This TCR beta chain was observed in a study of cytomegalovirus exposure and HLA in healthy donors. Study results and limitations: Testing in vitro showed a few CMV-associated chains specific for CMV antigens. Cytomegalovirus association was listed for about 150 TCR beta chains. 87-base-pair reads could not separate some V segments, including TRBV6-2 and TRBV6-3.

With regard to this clone: Its antigen is unknown.

CDR3 size: 12 residues. Germline CDR1 SEHNR, CDR2 FQNEAQ (reference sequence). Trimming removed 4 bases at V and 6 bases at J, with 10 bases between. The PCR contained 60 Vbeta and 13 Jbeta primers. Sequencing used immunoSEQ multiplex PCR; TCRdb keeps in-frame clones, though not all of them. In all, the sample yields approximately 110,000 clones. V usage is TRBV7-9 and J usage is TRBJ2-7, with a tentative D call TRBD2 (6 bases). The source is a man aged 30 to 39 in good health and CMV-seronegative. Sequencing was done on a sample of PBMCs. CDR3 sequence reads: CASSWVGGEQYF. The CDR3 nucleotides read TGTGCCAGCAGCTGGGTGGGGGGCGAGCAGTACTTC.